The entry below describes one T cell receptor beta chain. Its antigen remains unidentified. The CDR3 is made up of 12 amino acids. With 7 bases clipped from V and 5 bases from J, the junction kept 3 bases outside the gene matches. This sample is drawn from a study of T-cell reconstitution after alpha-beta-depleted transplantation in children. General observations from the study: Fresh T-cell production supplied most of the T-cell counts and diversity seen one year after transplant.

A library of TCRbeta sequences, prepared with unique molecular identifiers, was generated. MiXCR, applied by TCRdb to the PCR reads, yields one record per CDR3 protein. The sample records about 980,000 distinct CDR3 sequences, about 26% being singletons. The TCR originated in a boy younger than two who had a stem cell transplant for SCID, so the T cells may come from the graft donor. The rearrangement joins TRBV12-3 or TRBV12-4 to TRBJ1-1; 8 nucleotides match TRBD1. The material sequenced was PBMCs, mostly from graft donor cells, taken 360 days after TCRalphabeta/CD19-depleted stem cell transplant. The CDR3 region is CASNQGATEAFF. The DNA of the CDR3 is TGTGCCAGCAATCAGGGGGCTACTGAAGCTTTCTTT.